The following is a T cell receptor (beta chain) sequence with its context. The target of this receptor is not known. No qualities accompany the bases; no much larger clone lies one base away. Receptors were amplified or captured by PCR. The instrument given in TCRdb is NextSeq 500. The raw public data were reprocessed by TCRdb itself: fastp quality trimming at Q25, MiXCR clonotype calling, in-frame beta chains only. Under each unique CDR3 protein, matching rows form one entry showing the most common genes and DNA. Within this sample are around 11,000 distinct CDR3 sequences, with around 28% of them counted one time only. Together, the top ten hold around 8% of the sample. This entry is derived from a study of immune characterization of retroperitoneal liposarcoma (dated by TCRdb to between 2018 and 2021). The CDR3 starts with the cysteine, ends with the phenylalanine, and has 15 residues. Only the CDR3 DNA is retained, 45 bases long and in frame from the first base. V is cut by 4 bases and J by 2 bases, and the space between the germline ends is 13 bases.

The chain employs TRBV12-3 or TRBV12-4 and TRBJ2-3; the D region possibly corresponds to TRBD2 (5 bases align). This TCR came from a male donor with retroperitoneal liposarcoma. Material: tumor tissue. The DNA is as follows: TGTGCCAGCAGTTATGAGGGAACCGTCACAGATACGCAGTATTTT. The encoded protein is CASSYEGTVTDTQYF.